This T cell receptor beta chain is from a study of identical twins. The CDR3 totals 15 residues. Trimming left V 2 bases short and J 5 bases short, with 14 bases between. Germline loops: CDR1 SGHTA, CDR2 FQGNSA. Study results and limitations: The study based its conclusions on cross-sectional statistical analysis and did not follow the same donors.

A word on this clonotype: The antigen remains undetermined.

Unique molecular identifiers were in the cDNA, with template-switch universal primer binding. TCRdb processed the 5' RACE reads anew with MiXCR; each CDR3 protein has one entry. There are about 470,000 distinct CDR3 sequences in the sample; about 24% occur only once, and roughly 2.8% lies in the top ten. The same sample was also studied in work on T cells expressing NK-cell markers. That work adds: It was sorted CD3+CD56-NKG2C+, CD3+CD56+NKG2C- and CD3+CD56+NKG2C+ T cells that provided the TCR beta repertoires.

Material: CD4+ T cells sorted from blood. The chain carries TRBV7-2 and TRBJ2-3; D may be TRBD2 (7 bases). This TCR was recovered from a young woman in good health. CDR3 protein: CASSLSGGGGDTQYF. The CDR3, as DNA: TGTGCCAGCAGCTTATCGGGGGGAGGGGGAGATACGCAGTATTTT.